The 6 T cell receptor beta chains in this list originate from one sample, sequenced in a study of blood T cell repertoires in COVID-19. TCRdb keeps only in-frame clones here, not all; method: immunoSEQ multiplex PCR. This sample has 140,000 or so clones; 79% occur once, and the top ten carry under 10%. Sample: peripheral blood. The receptors shown here come from a man aged 50 to 59 with active or convalescent COVID-19.

The J gene is TRBJ1-5, the V gene TRBV24-1; TRBD1 matches 7 bases. V gave up 3 bases and J gave up 2 bases; unmatched junction bases: 3. This CDR3 contains 15 residues. Germline V gives CDR1 KGHDR, CDR2 SFDVKD. CDR3 loop: CATSDRQGGNQPQHF. CDR3 bases: TGTGCCACCAGTGATAGACAGGGTGGCAATCAGCCCCAGCATTTT.

The rearrangement links TRBV27 to TRBJ1-1; 9 bases agree with TRBD1. The CDR3 runs to 13 residues. In germline, CDR1 is MNHEY, CDR2 SMNVEV (reference sequence). Trimming removed 3 bases from V and 8 bases from J; junction bases left unmatched: 4. The CDR3 protein is CASSFLDRGEAFF. CDR3 coding DNA: TGTGCCAGCAGTTTCTTGGACAGGGGCGAAGCTTTCTTT.

This chain joins TRBV19 and TRBJ2-7; 12 nucleotides agree with TRBD1. Trimming removed 6 bases from V and 0 bases from J; junction bases left unmatched: 12. The CDR3 length is 18 residues. CDR1 and CDR2 from the germline V gene are LNHDA and SQIVND (reference sequence). This CDR3 reads CASSAGQGAKGSSYEQYF. The DNA of the CDR3 is TGTGCCAGTAGCGCGGGACAGGGGGCGAAAGGGTCCTCCTACGAGCAGTACTTC.

The rearrangement uses TRBV11-2 and TRBJ2-1, with 8 bases fitting TRBD2. The CDR3 spans 14 residues. CDR1 SGHAT and CDR2 FQNNGV come from the germline V gene. V gave up 5 bases and J gave up 8 bases; unmatched junction bases: 8. In DNA, the CDR3 is TGTGCCAGCAGCCCTAGCGGGCTCAGGGATGAGCAGTTCTTC. This translates into CASSPSGLRDEQFF. Full variable domain (remainder filled in from reference TRBV11-2 and TRBJ2-1): EAGVAQSPRYKIIEKRQSVAFWCNPISGHATLYWYQQILGQGPKLLIQFQNNGVVDDSQLPKDRFSAERLKGVDSTLKIQPAKLEDSAVYLCASSPSGLRDEQFFGPGTRLTVL.

The V and J genes are TRBV3-1 (or the pseudogene TRBV3-2) and TRBJ2-1; possible D gene TRBD2, 5 bases. The CDR3 length is 17 residues. Germline CDR1 and CDR2: LGHDT and YNNKEL (reference sequence). V was clipped by 1 base and J by 3 bases, with 16 bases between them. The CDR3 coding sequence is TGTGCCAGCAGCCAAGTCCAATCGCTAGCCGGCTACAATGAGCAGTTCTTC. This encodes CASSQVQSLAGYNEQFF.

J is TRBJ2-7 and V is TRBV6-5; D is possibly TRBD1 (5 bases). V was clipped by 6 bases and J by 1 base, with 13 bases between them. Per germline, CDR1 MNHEY and CDR2 SVGAGI. The CDR3 is 14 amino acids. CDR3 sequence reads: CASRTPGLSYEQYF. In DNA form, the CDR3 reads TGTGCCAGCAGAACCCCAGGGCTTTCCTACGAGCAGTACTTC.